The entry below gives a single T cell receptor beta chain sequence along with its context. The antigen is undetermined. This sample stems from a study of shared clonotypes between healthy human individuals. For the study at large: Per-donor plates numbered three CD4 naive, three CD4 memory, two CD8 naive and one CD8 memory. Study observations and caveats: Few donors restricted represented genetic and exposure-history diversity.

Positively selected for CCR7, the CD45RO-negative cells used as naive CD8 cells excluded terminally differentiated effector memory CD45RA+ cells. For each subset, genomic DNA was distributed in equal portions over several immunoSEQ plates. Clones were sequenced by immunoSEQ multiplex PCR, and TCRdb holds only the in-frame ones, with some missing. The sample consists of about 2,100,000 clones, about 93% of them appearing once. Between the trimmed V and J ends, which lost 1 base and 3 bases, there was a span of 19 bases. The length of the CDR3 is 18 residues. In germline, CDR1 is SGHRS, CDR2 YFSETQ. The rearrangement uses TRBV5-1 and TRBJ2-2; D is possibly TRBD1 (5 bases). The sequence derives from a man aged 18 to 29 in good health. Some clones in this sample may be carry-over from other donors' samples. Sequenced material: naive CD8+ T cells from PBMCs. The CDR3 DNA sequence: TGCGCCAGCAGCTTGTGGGGTCCCTCTCCAGGGTACACCGGGGAGCTGTTTTTT. This codes for CASSLWGPSPGYTGELFF.